These 18 T cell receptor beta chains came from one sample sequenced in a study of blood T cells in healthy people across ages (dated by TCRdb to between 2014 and 2017). Library preparation was by 5' RACE. Sequencing was performed on an Illumina HiSeq 2500. A second about 7 to 12 cycle PCR used a sample-barcoded 5' primer and a J-beta primer mix. The public sequencing data were trimmed at Q25 with fastp and processed into clonotypes with MiXCR by TCRdb, which kept only in-frame beta chains. Identical CDR3 proteins give one entry, which carries the most common genes and DNA. The sample includes about 720,000 distinct CDR3 sequences, with around a fifth observed a single time. Jointly, the top ten make up less than 25% of the sample. Sample: blood. The receptors were gathered from a man in his 70s in good health.

The chain links TRBV7-2 to TRBJ2-7; the match to TRBD2 covers 10 bases. V lost 4 bases to trimming and J lost 1 base; unmatched junction nucleotides: 1. Germline V gene data show CDR1 as SGHTA and CDR2 as FQGNSA. This CDR3 spans 14 amino acids. CDR3 sequence reads: CASSSTSGSYEQYV. The CDR3 coding sequence is TGTGCCAGCAGCTCGACTAGCGGGTCCTACGAGCAGTACGTC.

There are many counts of this clonotype. The chain couples TRBV5-1 to TRBJ1-5, with D possibly being TRBD1 (5 bases). Germline CDR1 and CDR2: SGHRS and YFSETQ. V was shortened by 4 bases and J by 0 bases, with 11 bases between the two germline ends. There are 15 residues in the CDR3. For the CDR3, the DNA is TGCGCCAGCAGCCCCGGGGGGTATAGCAATCAGCCCCAGCATTTT. This gives the protein CASSPGGYSNQPQHF.

This chain joins TRBV5-5 and TRBJ2-3, with 11 bases lining up with TRBD2. Trimming cost V 0 bases and J 6 bases; bases outside gene matches: 9. Germline CDR1 and CDR2: SGHKS and YYEKEE (reference sequence). The length of the CDR3 is 17 residues. This CDR3 reads CASSLVGTSGPWDTQYF. CDR3 nucleotides: TGTGCCAGCAGCTTGGTAGGGACTAGCGGCCCTTGGGATACGCAGTATTTT.

This clonotype has more than one count but fewer than ten. The V and J genes are TRBV20-1 and TRBJ2-3; 9 positions agree with TRBD1. V shed 2 bases, J shed 2 bases, and the junction held 14 bases outside the gene matches. The length of the CDR3 is 18 residues. Per germline, CDR1 DFQATT and CDR2 SNEGSKA (reference sequence). CDR3 amino acids: CSARLGTGRGVITDTQYF. The CDR3 DNA reads TGCAGTGCTAGATTGGGGACAGGGCGAGGGGTGATCACAGATACGCAGTATTTT.

This clonotype has a handful of counts. The J gene is TRBJ2-1, the V gene TRBV20-1; 7 nucleotides align to TRBD1. The germline V gene encodes CDR1 DFQATT and CDR2 SNEGSKA (reference sequence). The V gene end was trimmed by 0 bases and the J gene end by 6 bases; junction bases not matched to a gene: 8. The CDR3 runs 15 residues. The CDR3 loop is CSARDAAEGANEQFF. In DNA, the CDR3 is TGCAGTGCTAGAGATGCGGCTGAGGGGGCCAATGAGCAGTTCTTC.

This clonotype was found a few times. This chain joins TRBV6-1 and TRBJ1-3; D is unclear. V lost 2 bases and J 0 bases, leaving 2 bases between the germline ends. The CDR3 has 13 amino acids. Germline-derived CDR1 and CDR2 are MNHNS and SASEGT. CDR3: CASSELSGNTIYF. In DNA form, the CDR3 reads TGTGCCAGCAGTGAACTCTCTGGAAACACCATATATTTT.

The chain recombines TRBV5-1 with TRBJ2-3; D call uncertain. Germline values: CDR1 SGHRS, CDR2 YFSETQ. There are 14 residues in the CDR3. The V end was cut by 7 bases, the J end by 2 bases, with 14 bases between. The CDR3 region has the DNA TGCGCCAGCGTCGACGGCCTGCCCACAGATACGCAGTATTTT. Its translation: CASVDGLPTDTQYF.

V and J are TRBV24-1 and TRBJ2-1; the D gene is possibly TRBD1 (5 bases). This CDR3 has 13 residues. Germline lookup yields CDR1 KGHDR and CDR2 SFDVKD. Between the trimmed V and J ends, which lost 5 bases and 4 bases, there was a span of 8 bases. Here the CDR3 DNA reads TGTGCCACCAGTGTGGCAGGGTACAATGAGCAGTTCTTC. It specifies CATSVAGYNEQFF.

This clonotype was observed a handful of times. V and J are TRBV20-1 and TRBJ2-3, with 9 bases identical to TRBD2. The trim removed 2 bases at V and 4 bases at J, leaving 7 bases unmatched. The CDR3 totals 15 residues. Germline CDR1 DFQATT, CDR2 SNEGSKA (reference sequence). The DNA of the CDR3 is TGCAGTGCTAGACCCAAGCGGGGGGCATCAGATACGCAGTATTTT. Amino acids: CSARPKRGASDTQYF.

Notes on this clonotype: The junction shows a germline mismatch at one end, possibly a read error. The chain carries TRBV4-1 and TRBJ2-1; 8 nucleotides line up with TRBD1. CDR1 is MGHRA, CDR2 YSYEKL, per germline. The CDR3 extends over 16 amino acids. This CDR3 is CASSQPKDRAYNGQFF. Here the CDR3 DNA reads TGCGCCAGCAGCCAACCAAAGGACAGGGCGTACAATGGGCAGTTCTTC.

The rearrangement joins TRBV4-2 to TRBJ1-2; D unresolved. The CDR3 sequence is 14 residues long. V was pared by 0 bases and J by 4 bases, with 9 bases between. CDR1 and CDR2 (germline): LGHNA, YNFKEQ. CDR3 DNA: TGTGCCAGCAGCCAAGATCGGCACATCTATGGCTACACCTTC. Its protein product is CASSQDRHIYGYTF.

At least ten counts were recorded for this clonotype. CDR3 bases: TGCGCCAGCAGGCTGTGGGAGGGTACGGTTGAAAAACTGTTTTTT. This sequence encodes CASRLWEGTVEKLFF. The chain joins TRBV5-1 to TRBJ1-4; no reliable D call. The CDR3 is 15 residues long. Germline V CDR1 and CDR2: SGHRS, YFSETQ. Trimming removed 5 bases from V and 7 bases from J, with 18 bases in between.

The chain has TRBV12-3 or TRBV12-4 and TRBJ1-1, with 8 positions matching TRBD1. Germline trimming cut 4 bases from V and 0 bases from J; bases unmatched to any gene: 10. CDR3 size: 17 residues. CDR3 sequence: CASSSSRTGTMNTEAFF. Written as DNA, the CDR3 is TGTGCCAGCAGTTCTAGCCGGACAGGGACCATGAACACTGAAGCTTTCTTT.

J is TRBJ1-1 and V is TRBV18, with a weak D call TRBD1 (6 bases). Trimming left V 6 bases short and J 1 base short, with 18 bases between. Germline loops: CDR1 KGHSH, CDR2 LQKENI. The CDR3 covers 16 residues. The chain's CDR3 is CASSTLPTGKNTEAFF. The CDR3 region has the DNA TGTGCCAGCTCCACATTGCCTACAGGGAAGAACACTGAAGCTTTCTTT.

This rearrangement joins TRBV14 to TRBJ2-5; D remains ambiguous. V lost 0 bases and J 5 bases, leaving 13 bases between the germline ends. Germline CDR1 SGHDN, CDR2 FVKESK. CDR3 length: 15 amino acids. CDR3 bases: TGTGCCAGCAGCCAAGATCCCAGGTCCGGGGAGACCCAGTACTTC. Translated, it gives CASSQDPRSGETQYF.

The chain recombines TRBV7-3 with TRBJ2-2; 11 bases match TRBD2. The CDR3 runs 19 residues. The germline CDR1 and CDR2 sequences are SGHTA and FQGTGA. V shed 3 bases and J 0 bases; nucleotides not matched to a gene: 9. The chain's CDR3 is CASSLKGLAESTNTGELFF. The DNA of the CDR3 is TGTGCCAGCAGCTTGAAGGGACTAGCGGAGAGTACGAACACCGGGGAGCTGTTTTTT.

The rearrangement joins TRBV6-2 or TRBV6-3 to TRBJ2-1; D possibly corresponds to TRBD2 (5 bases). This CDR3 contains 15 residues. Germline V CDR1 and CDR2: MNHEY, SVGEGT. Trimming took off 2 bases at V and 2 bases at J, with 10 bases between the two ends. The CDR3 DNA is TGTGCCAGCAGTTACGCCGGGATCCCCTACAATGAGCAGTTCTTC. As protein: CASSYAGIPYNEQFF.

This clonotype appeared a few times. The V gene is TRBV28, the J gene TRBJ2-7; 10 positions agree with TRBD2. The CDR3 spans 15 residues. Germline V gives CDR1 MDHEN, CDR2 SYDVKM. V gave up 1 base and J gave up 6 bases; unmatched junction bases: 6. The CDR3 nucleotides read TGTGCCAGCAGTTTATCACTAGCGGGACTTGTCGAGCAGTACGTC. Its translation is CASSLSLAGLVEQYV.